The next 15 T cell receptor beta chains were all read from a single sample in a study of blood T cell repertoires in COVID-19. Produced via immunoSEQ multiplex PCR; TCRdb's table is partial and in-frame only. Among 250,000 or so clones listed, approximately 88% were seen once. Material: peripheral blood. These receptors originate from a woman aged 25-40 years with COVID-19, enrolled during active disease.

The chain carries TRBV10-3 and TRBJ1-1, with TRBD1 identical over 8 bases. The CDR3 has 15 residues. With V trimmed by 3 bases and J by 1 base, 4 bases remained unmatched. Germline values: CDR1 ENHRY, CDR2 SYGVKD. Here the CDR3 DNA reads TGTGCCATCAGTGACCGGGACAGGCCGAACACTGAAGCTTTCTTT. Its translation is CAISDRDRPNTEAFF.

The V call is TRBV14, the J call TRBJ2-2; D remains ambiguous. Trimming pared 0 bases from V and 3 bases from J, leaving 11 bases between. The V gene's germline CDR1 is SGHDN and CDR2 FVKESK. The CDR3 totals 16 residues. The CDR3 spells CASSQDRLPHTGELFF. CDR3 nucleotide sequence: TGTGCCAGCAGCCAAGACAGGTTACCCCACACCGGGGAGCTGTTTTTT.

The chain has TRBV4-2 and TRBJ2-5; a weak D match, TRBD1 (6 bases). This CDR3 spans 14 amino acids. Germline assignment: CDR1 LGHNA and CDR2 YNFKEQ. The ends were cut back, 1 base at V and 3 bases at J, with 9 bases in the middle. CDR3 protein: CASSQAGTKETQYF. In nucleotides, the CDR3 is TGTGCCAGCAGCCAAGCCGGGACAAAAGAGACCCAGTACTTC.

The chain joins TRBV4-3 to TRBJ1-4; possibly TRBD1 for D (6 bases). Deletions cut 4 bases from V and 2 bases from J, with 11 bases between. Germline loops: CDR1 LGHNA, CDR2 YSLEER. The length of the CDR3 is 15 residues. CDR3 protein: CASSPRRGTNEKLFF. CDR3 sequence (DNA): TGCGCCAGCAGCCCTCGCAGGGGTACTAATGAAAAACTGTTTTTT.

J is TRBJ1-1 and V is TRBV18; maybe TRBD1 (6 bases). There are 14 residues in the CDR3. Trimming shortened V by 2 bases and J by 5 bases, and 12 bases separated the two germline ends. The germline V gene encodes CDR1 KGHSH and CDR2 LQKENI. CDR3 DNA sequence: TGTGCCAGCTCACCAGTGGGGGCGACGACTGAAGCTTTCTTT. Its translation is CASSPVGATTEAFF.

The rearrangement joins TRBV9 to TRBJ1-3; tentative D call: TRBD1 (5 bases). The CDR3 is made up of 17 amino acids. V was clipped by 3 bases and J by 1 base, with 17 bases between them. The germline CDR1 and CDR2 sequences are SGDLS and YYNGEE. The chain's CDR3 is CASSAPAGLVSGNTIYF. CDR3 sequence (DNA): TGTGCCAGCAGCGCGCCGGCAGGGCTCGTTTCTGGAAACACCATATATTTT.

The chain has TRBV28 and TRBJ2-2; weak D call: TRBD2 (5 bases). V was pared by 3 bases and J by 1 base, with 15 bases between. CDR3 size: 17 residues. Germline-derived CDR1 and CDR2 are MDHEN and SYDVKM. The CDR3 bases are TGTGCCAGCAGTTTTTGGTTCCAGCGGAAGAACACCGGGGAGCTGTTTTTT. This codes for CASSFWFQRKNTGELFF.

This clone was seen only once. CDR3 protein: CASSQERGASYEQYF. The CDR3 DNA reads TGCGCCAGCAGCCAAGAACGGGGGGCGTCCTACGAGCAGTACTTC. The chain uses TRBV4-3 and TRBJ2-7, with D perhaps TRBD2 (7 bases). The CDR3 length is 15 residues. Germline CDR1 reads LGHNA; CDR2 reads YSLEER. V was cut by 0 bases and J by 1 base, with 10 bases left in between.

This clone was seen a handful of times. The CDR3 DNA follows: TGTGCCAGCAGCCAAGAACCTGGACAGGACACCGGGGAGCTGTTTTTT. Protein sequence: CASSQEPGQDTGELFF. V is TRBV14 and J is TRBJ2-2; TRBD1 aligns across 7 bases. The CDR3 loop spans 16 amino acids. V lost 0 bases to trimming and J lost 3 bases; unmatched junction nucleotides: 4. Germline CDR1 is SGHDN and CDR2 is FVKESK.

This clone was observed a few times. The chain has TRBV4-2 and TRBJ1-2; 7 bases fit TRBD1. This CDR3 is 16 amino acids long. The V gene end was trimmed by 1 base and the J gene end by 2 bases; junction bases not matched to a gene: 7. The V gene's germline CDR1 is LGHNA and CDR2 YNFKEQ. CDR3 amino acids: CASSQGVKDRNYGYTF. The CDR3 DNA is TGTGCCAGCAGCCAAGGAGTGAAGGACAGGAACTATGGCTACACCTTC.

The count of this clone is one. J is TRBJ2-5 and V is TRBV13; D might be TRBD1 (6 bases). The CDR3 loop spans 13 amino acids. Trimming left V 5 bases short and J 3 bases short, with 10 bases between. Germline V gives CDR1 PRHDT, CDR2 FYEKMQ (reference sequence). The CDR3 nucleotides are TGTGCCAGCAGCCCTGCAGGGGAAGAGACCCAGTACTTC. Protein product: CASSPAGEETQYF.

This clone is a singleton in its sample. The V gene is TRBV2, the J gene TRBJ1-2; 7 nucleotides match TRBD1. The CDR3 length is 12 residues. Germline V CDR1 and CDR2: SNHLY, FYNNEI. V lost 11 bases to trimming and J lost 5 bases; unmatched junction nucleotides: 8. CDR3 loop: CAGLYRGYGYTF. CDR3 DNA: TGTGCCGGATTATACAGGGGTTATGGCTACACCTTC.

The CDR3, as DNA: TGCGCCAGCTCGTTGGGCGTAGACGAGACCCAGTACTTC. This gives the protein CASSLGVDETQYF. The chain combines TRBV10-1 with TRBJ2-5; no firm D call. Per the germline V gene, CDR1 is WNHNN and CDR2 is SYGVQD (reference sequence). This CDR3 is 13 amino acids long. V was clipped by 8 bases and J by 5 bases, with 15 bases between them.

J is TRBJ2-1 and V is TRBV9, with D tentatively TRBD2 (6 bases). CDR1 and CDR2 (germline): SGDLS, YYNGEE. Trimming shortened V by 4 bases and J by 8 bases, and 13 bases separated the two germline ends. The CDR3 length is 13 residues. CDR3 DNA sequence: TGTGCCAGCAGCTTGGGAGGCCTCGATGAGCAGTTCTTC. This codes for CASSLGGLDEQFF.

The genes are TRBV5-5 and TRBJ2-3, with 11 bases fitting TRBD2. The CDR3 totals 19 residues. CDR1 SGHKS and CDR2 YYEKEE come from the germline V gene (reference sequence). V shed 0 bases and J 8 bases; nucleotides not matched to a gene: 17. CDR3 region: CASSLEGLAGVPHGGTQYF. CDR3 coding DNA: TGTGCCAGCAGCTTGGAAGGACTAGCGGGCGTACCCCACGGGGGTACGCAGTATTTT.